These 10 T cell receptor beta chains share one sample of origin, sequenced in a study of T cell changes during pregnancy in multiple sclerosis. The repertoire was sequenced with immunoSEQ multiplex PCR; TCRdb's copy has only in-frame clones and lacks some. This repertoire shows about 67,000 clones, 92% found once; its top ten account for 1.5% to 2%. The material was peripheral blood, obtained in the first trimester of pregnancy. Receptor source: a female donor in good health, enrolled as a control in a pregnancy study.

The CDR3 DNA sequence: TGTGCCAGCAGCTTGGTGGTGGGGGCGGATGGCTACACCTTC. Encoded protein: CASSLVVGADGYTF. The chain combines TRBV5-5 with TRBJ1-2; perhaps TRBD1 as D (6 bases). The length of the CDR3 is 14 residues. Germline V lookup: CDR1 SGHKS, CDR2 YYEKEE (reference sequence). The V and J ends lost 0 bases and 6 bases respectively, with 12 bases between them. Full variable domain (missing parts from reference TRBV5-5 and TRBJ1-2): DAGVTQSPTHLIKTRGQQVTLRCSPISGHKSVSWYQQVLGQGPQFIFQYYEKEERGRGNFPDRFSARQFPNYSSELNVNALLLGDSALYLCASSLVVGADGYTFGSGTRLTVV.

The CDR3 DNA reads as TGTGCCAGTAGTATAACGGGGACAGGGGGAGATACGCAGTATTTT. Translation gives CASSITGTGGDTQYF. This chain connects TRBV19 to TRBJ2-3, with 11 bases aligning to TRBD1. CDR3 length equals 15 residues. Germline CDR1 LNHDA, CDR2 SQIVND (reference sequence). J was trimmed by 5 bases and V by 2 bases; bases with no gene match: 3.

The chain couples TRBV5-1 to TRBJ2-1; 8 bases are shared with TRBD2. The length of the CDR3 is 14 residues. The ends lost 2 bases at V and 10 bases at J; junction bases unmatched: 8. Germline V gene data show CDR1 as SGHRS and CDR2 as YFSETQ. The CDR3 region has the DNA TGCGCCAGCAGCTTAGCGGGAGCCCCTGGAGAGCAGTTCTTC. It specifies CASSLAGAPGEQFF. Full variable domain (missing parts from reference TRBV5-1 and TRBJ2-1): KAGVTQTPRYLIKTRGQQVTLSCSPISGHRSVSWYQQTPGQGLQFLFEYFSETQRNKGNFPGRFSGRQFSNSRSEMNVSTLELGDSALYLCASSLAGAPGEQFFGPGTRLTVL.

The chain has TRBV4-2 and TRBJ2-1; 8 nucleotides line up with TRBD2. CDR1 is LGHNA, CDR2 YNFKEQ, per germline. The CDR3 sequence is 15 residues long. Unmatched junction bases numbered 9, after V lost 4 bases and J lost 7 bases. The CDR3 DNA is TGTGCCAGCAGCCCTCTCGGGGGGGATCTTAATGAGCAGTTCTTC. Its protein product is CASSPLGGDLNEQFF.

The chain uses TRBV4-2 and TRBJ2-1, with 7 nucleotides matching TRBD2. V lost 5 bases, J lost 0 bases, and 1 base stayed unmatched. There are 14 residues in the CDR3. CDR1 and CDR2 from the germline V gene are LGHNA and YNFKEQ. CDR3 sequence (DNA): TGTGCCAGCAGCTCGGGGGGCTCCTACAATGAGCAGTTCTTC. Translation gives CASSSGGSYNEQFF.

The chain has TRBV5-1 and TRBJ2-1; 9 nucleotides line up with TRBD1. The CDR3 extends over 15 amino acids. V lost 5 bases and J lost 1; bases outside the gene matches: 4. Looked up from germline, CDR1 is SGHRS and CDR2 is YFSETQ. The CDR3 region is CASSSGTGSYNEQFF. As DNA, the CDR3 is TGCGCCAGCAGTTCCGGGACAGGGTCCTACAATGAGCAGTTCTTC. Together with reference TRBV5-1 and TRBJ2-1, the CDR3 gives the full variable domain: KAGVTQTPRYLIKTRGQQVTLSCSPISGHRSVSWYQQTPGQGLQFLFEYFSETQRNKGNFPGRFSGRQFSNSRSEMNVSTLELGDSALYLCASSSGTGSYNEQFFGPGTRLTVL.

V is TRBV5-6 and J is TRBJ2-7, with 8 bases aligning to TRBD1. The CDR3 has 14 amino acids. The V gene's germline CDR1 is SGHDT and CDR2 YYEEEE. V dropped 2 bases and J dropped 4; count of bases not matched to a gene: 5. CDR3 loop: CASSFLDRAYEQYF. Here the CDR3 DNA reads TGTGCCAGCAGCTTTTTGGACAGGGCGTACGAGCAGTACTTC.

The table lists this clone with a few counts. The chain carries TRBV5-1 and TRBJ1-5, with D unclear. The germline V gene has CDR1 SGHRS and CDR2 YFSETQ. The CDR3 has 15 amino acids. The V gene lost 0 bases and the J gene lost 0 bases, with 7 bases spanning the gap. CDR3 in DNA: TGCGCCAGCAGCTTGGGGCAGAATAGCAATCAGCCCCAGCATTTT. Protein sequence: CASSLGQNSNQPQHF.

The chain uses TRBV14 and TRBJ2-3; D not certain. V was cut by 2 bases and J by 2 bases, with 11 bases left in between. CDR1 is SGHDN and CDR2 is FVKESK in the germline V gene. CDR3 size: 15 residues. CDR3 coding DNA: TGTGCCAGCAGCCAATGGCGAGCGCTCACAGATACGCAGTATTTT. Encoded protein: CASSQWRALTDTQYF.

The V gene is TRBV19, the J gene TRBJ2-3, with 9 bases identical to TRBD1. CDR3 length: 12 residues. V lost 6 bases and J lost 8; bases outside the gene matches: 3. CDR1 is LNHDA and CDR2 is SQIVND in the germline V gene (reference sequence). CDR3 amino acids: CASRGTGTTQYF. DNA of the CDR3: TGTGCCAGTAGGGGGACAGGGACTACGCAGTATTTT.